This TCR beta chain was profiled in a study of T cells in Graves' hyperthyroidism and ophthalmopathy. Using RNA transcripts as the source, TCR beta CDR3 regions were amplified. The HTBI primer set drove a first-round RT-PCR of the TCR CDR3. TCRdb processed the multiplex PCR reads anew with MiXCR; each CDR3 protein has one entry. The profile shows approximately 640,000 distinct CDR3 sequences, around a sixth of them singletons. General study points: Ophthalmopathy was model-predicted a median 6.5 months pre-onset. Most expanded thyroid clonotypes above 0.001 also appeared in blood.

V lost 3 bases and J lost 2, with 18 bases in between. This CDR3 is built from 17 residues. The germline V gene has CDR1 SGDLS and CDR2 YYNGEE. This clonotype was picked up many times. What it binds is unknown. This TCR derives from a man aged 45-60 years with Graves' hyperthyroidism. This chain connects TRBV9 to TRBJ2-1; D is unresolved. Sequenced material: blood. CDR3 amino acids: CASSANPGRSPYNEQFF. The DNA for the CDR3 is TGTGCCAGCAGCGCCAATCCCGGACGGAGCCCCTACAATGAGCAGTTCTTC.